This passage covers 8 T cell receptor beta chains from one sample sequenced in a study of beta chain features in type 1 diabetes. For these TCRs, the target antigens are not known. Sequencing targeted expressed TCRB transcripts, as all isolated RNA had been reverse transcribed. Only in-frame clones appear in the TCRdb table, and some are missing; sequencing was by immunoSEQ multiplex PCR. The sample yields tens of thousands of clones, roughly 39% seen once. Study-level results: In every one of the four CD4+ subsets, TCRB CDR3s were moderately but significantly shorter in Type 1 diabetes patients.

Sequencing used Tregs from blood. The receptors were sampled from a man aged 25 to 40 with type 1 diabetes.

The J gene is TRBJ1-1, the V gene TRBV5-1; 7 bases map to TRBD1. The CDR3 extends over 12 amino acids. Germline V gene sequence: CDR1 SGHRS, CDR2 YFSETQ. After removal of 4 bases from V and 11 bases from J, the junction contained 8 bases not matched to a gene. This chain's CDR3 is CASSITGEFAFF. The CDR3 coding sequence is TGCGCCAGCAGCATAACAGGGGAATTCGCTTTCTTT.

The chain recombines TRBV6-6 with TRBJ2-3; maybe TRBD2 (5 bases). CDR3 length: 15 amino acids. V lost 5 bases to trimming and J lost 2 bases, with 14 bases between them. The V gene's germline CDR1 is MNHNY and CDR2 SVGAGI (reference sequence). The CDR3 sequence is CASSSRGGFTDTQYF. Written as DNA, the CDR3 is TGTGCCAGCAGTAGTCGCGGAGGATTCACAGATACGCAGTATTTT.

This clone was seen a handful of times. The gene calls are TRBV4-2 and TRBJ2-1, with D possibly TRBD2 on 6 matching bases. This CDR3 is built from 21 residues. Trimming cost V 1 base and J 0 bases, with 25 bases left between them. Germline CDR1 is LGHNA and CDR2 is YNFKEQ. As DNA, the CDR3 is TGTGCCAGCAGCCAAGCTCCCGGAAGGCGGGGCCCAGAGAGCTCCTACAATGAGCAGTTCTTC. Translation gives CASSQAPGRRGPESSYNEQFF.

This chain links TRBV5-5 with TRBJ2-7, with 7 bases fitting TRBD1. The junction had 19 bases not matched to a gene; V was cut back by 3 bases and J by 10 bases. CDR1 SGHKS and CDR2 YYEKEE come from the germline V gene (reference sequence). CDR3 length equals 16 residues. As DNA, the CDR3 is TGTGCCAGCAGCTACCAGACAGGGCCCCAGCCCCCAGCCCAGTACTTC. Translated: CASSYQTGPQPPAQYF.

The chain employs TRBV7-3 and TRBJ2-1; 13 bases align to TRBD2. The V gene end was trimmed by 0 bases and the J gene end by 13 bases; junction bases not matched to a gene: 3. Germline CDR1 and CDR2: SGHTA and FQGTGA. The length of the CDR3 is 14 residues. CDR3 nucleotides: TGTGCCAGCAGCTTAACTCGGACTAGCGGGAGACAGTTCTTC. It specifies CASSLTRTSGRQFF.

This clone was counted between two and nine times. The V call is TRBV7-2, the J call TRBJ2-7; TRBD1 matches 8 bases. This CDR3 spans 15 amino acids. Germline V lookup: CDR1 SGHTA, CDR2 FQGNSA. With 3 bases clipped from V and 5 bases from J, the junction kept 9 bases outside the gene matches. CDR3 protein: CASSLDRDSANEQYF. Here the CDR3 DNA reads TGTGCCAGCAGCTTGGACAGGGACTCTGCTAACGAGCAGTACTTC.

DNA for the CDR3: TGTGCCAGCACCAACCCAGGGGACGAGCAGTACTTC. Amino acids: CASTNPGDEQYF. V gene TRBV6-5 combines with J gene TRBJ2-7, with TRBD1 as a possible D gene (6 bases). The V gene's germline CDR1 is MNHEY and CDR2 SVGAGI. Deletions cut 7 bases from V and 5 bases from J, with 12 bases between. The CDR3 extends over 12 amino acids.

This chain uses TRBV5-1 with TRBJ2-3, with TRBD2 as a possible D gene (6 bases). Germline V gives CDR1 SGHRS, CDR2 YFSETQ. Trimming shortened V by 0 bases and J by 3 bases, and 14 bases separated the two germline ends. The CDR3 consists of 16 residues. The CDR3 region is CASSLVGRGFTDTQYF. The CDR3 DNA reads as TGCGCCAGCAGCTTGGTTGGTCGGGGGTTTACAGATACGCAGTATTTT.